This paragraph reports one TCR beta chain. Germline V gene data show CDR1 as GTSNPN and CDR2 as SVGIG (reference sequence). V was clipped by 0 bases and J by 4 bases, with 16 bases between them. The CDR3 consists of 16 residues. The sample comes from a study of blood T cell repertoires in COVID-19. Study as a whole: Acute-phase and convalescent COVID-19 samples originated in the United States, Italy and Spain. PBMCs, B-cell-depleted T cells, or T cells provided the cDNA or gDNA that made up the material.

Per the study methods: Amplification from reference gene primers served as the basis for estimated nucleated cell counts. Repertoires were generated with immunoSEQ multiplex PCR, while TCRdb's copy carries only in-frame clones and drops some. V, J and clone size derive from that table, while D and trimming were established from the DNA sequence. The sample has some 250,000 clones, 88% seen once. The specimen sequenced was peripheral blood. The chain combines TRBV30 with TRBJ1-3; tentatively, D is TRBD1 (6 bases). The sequence derives from a woman in her 30s with acute or convalescent COVID-19. The CDR3 is CAWSVRSRGSGNTIYF. The CDR3, as DNA: TGTGCCTGGAGTGTACGTAGCAGGGGATCCGGAAACACCATATATTTT.